What follows are 9 T cell receptor beta chains derived from one specimen sequenced in a study of T cell responses to AZD1222 COVID-19 vaccine. Profiled with immunoSEQ multiplex PCR; TCRdb holds only in-frame clones, not every one. The profile shows roughly 140,000 clones, 94% of them singletons. Here the sequenced sample was peripheral blood, taken on day 0 of AZD1222 vaccination. Receptors originate from an adult in good health.

This clone was seen just once. V and J are TRBV18 and TRBJ1-2; 11 nucleotides match TRBD1. The CDR3 consists of 13 residues. V lost 6 bases and J lost 8; bases outside the gene matches: 5. CDR1 is KGHSH and CDR2 is LQKENI in the germline V gene. This chain's CDR3 is CASSRTGGRGYTF. The CDR3 nucleotides are TGTGCCAGCTCGCGGACAGGGGGCCGGGGCTACACCTTC.

The chain combines TRBV7-9 with TRBJ1-4; D is perhaps TRBD1 (5 bases). This CDR3 comprises 14 residues. The V gene lost 2 bases and the J gene lost 8 bases, with 12 bases spanning the gap. CDR1 is SEHNR, CDR2 FQNEAQ, per germline (reference sequence). The CDR3, as DNA: TGTGCCAGCAGCTTATTTGGGGGGGACGAAAAACTGTTTTTT. It encodes CASSLFGGDEKLFF. The entire variable domain, with the rest obtained from reference TRBV7-9 and TRBJ1-4, is as follows: DTGVSQNPRHKITKRGQNVTFRCDPISEHNRLYWYRQTLGQGPEFLTYFQNEAQLEKSRLLSDRFSAERPKGSFSTLEIQRTEQGDSAMYLCASSLFGGDEKLFFGSGTQLSVL.

Here the CDR3 DNA reads TGTGCCAGCAGTTTAGAACAAACCAATCAGCCCCAGCATTTT. Translated, it gives CASSLEQTNQPQHF. V is TRBV28 and J is TRBJ1-5; D is unclear. The germline CDR1 and CDR2 sequences are MDHEN and SYDVKM. The CDR3 has 14 residues. Trimming pared 2 bases from V and 3 bases from J, leaving 8 bases between.

J is TRBJ1-2 and V is TRBV5-4; possibly TRBD1 for D (5 bases). The CDR3 has 15 residues. Germline lookup yields CDR1 SGHNT and CDR2 YYREEE (reference sequence). V was clipped by 0 bases and J by 3 bases, with 12 bases between them. This chain's CDR3 is CASSLGGGVDYGYTF. The CDR3 DNA reads as TGTGCCAGCAGCTTGGGCGGGGGAGTTGACTATGGCTACACCTTC.

The chain is built from TRBV12-3 or TRBV12-4 and TRBJ1-2, with D perhaps matching TRBD1 (5 bases). Between the trimmed V and J ends, which lost 2 bases and 10 bases, there was a span of 8 bases. The CDR3 extends over 11 amino acids. CDR3 nucleotide sequence: TGTGCCAGCAGTTTACTGGGGGACTACACCTTC. Translating it yields CASSLLGDYTF.

The CDR3 region is CASRAQGPAKNIQYF. CDR3 nucleotide sequence: TGTGCCAGCAGAGCCCAGGGGCCTGCCAAAAACATTCAGTACTTC. V gene TRBV6-5 combines with J gene TRBJ2-4, with D possibly TRBD1 on 6 matching bases. Trimming removed 6 bases from V and 1 base from J, with 13 bases in between. Per the germline V gene, CDR1 is MNHEY and CDR2 is SVGAGI. CDR3 length: 15 amino acids.

This sequence joins TRBV5-1 and TRBJ2-1, with 10 positions matching TRBD1. This CDR3 contains 20 residues. From germline, CDR1 is SGHRS and CDR2 YFSETQ. V gave up 4 bases and J gave up 3 bases; unmatched junction bases: 19. CDR3 bases: TGCGCCAGCAGCATGCACGGGACAGGGGTCAAAATTAACTACTACAATGAGCAGTTCTTC. It is translated as CASSMHGTGVKINYYNEQFF. Full variable domain (remainder filled in from reference TRBV5-1 and TRBJ2-1): KAGVTQTPRYLIKTRGQQVTLSCSPISGHRSVSWYQQTPGQGLQFLFEYFSETQRNKGNFPGRFSGRQFSNSRSEMNVSTLELGDSALYLCASSMHGTGVKINYYNEQFFGPGTRLTVL.

The chain has TRBV11-2 and TRBJ2-3; TRBD2 agrees at 10 bases. CDR1 is SGHAT and CDR2 is FQNNGV in the germline V gene. Trimming at V came to 2 bases and at J to 0 bases, leaving 5 bases not matched to a gene. This CDR3 has 17 amino acids. The DNA for the CDR3 is TGTGCCAGCAGCTTACTAGCGGGAGTTCGAAGCACAGATACGCAGTATTTT. This codes for CASSLLAGVRSTDTQYF.

The J gene is TRBJ2-5, the V gene TRBV11-3; tentative D call: TRBD1 (6 bases). V was pared by 1 base and J by 4 bases, with 13 bases between. Germline V gene sequence: CDR1 SGHNT, CDR2 YENEEA. The CDR3 covers 15 residues. CDR3 in amino acids: CASSLGTDRGETQYF. DNA for the CDR3: TGTGCCAGCAGCTTAGGGACAGATCGGGGAGAGACCCAGTACTTC.